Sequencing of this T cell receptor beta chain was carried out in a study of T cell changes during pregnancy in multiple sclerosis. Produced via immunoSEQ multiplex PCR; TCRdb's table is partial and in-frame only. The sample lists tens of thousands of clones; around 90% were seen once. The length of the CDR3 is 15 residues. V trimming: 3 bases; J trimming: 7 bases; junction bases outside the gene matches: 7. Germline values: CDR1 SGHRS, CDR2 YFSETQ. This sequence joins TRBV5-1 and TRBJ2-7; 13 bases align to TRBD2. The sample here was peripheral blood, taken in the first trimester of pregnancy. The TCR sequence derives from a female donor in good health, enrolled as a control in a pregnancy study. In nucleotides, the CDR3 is TGCGCCAGCAGCTCTGGACTAGCGGGAGTAGAGGAGCAGTACTTC. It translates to CASSSGLAGVEEQYF.